This TCR beta chain was found in a study of blood T cell repertoires in COVID-19. This CDR3 contains 14 residues. Germline values: CDR1 MNHEY, CDR2 SMNVEV (reference sequence). V lost 5 bases to trimming and J lost 5 bases; unmatched junction nucleotides: 6. Some clones are missing from TCRdb's copy, which holds only in-frame ones; the method was immunoSEQ multiplex PCR. The sample shows over 85,000 clones, 70% to 90% of them seen only once. The sequence came from a human donor with acute or convalescent COVID-19. The donor label of this sample is uncertain. The V gene is TRBV27, the J gene TRBJ2-5; 9 bases are shared with TRBD1. The material sequenced was peripheral blood. CDR3 sequence reads: CASSKTGGVETQYF. CDR3 nucleotides: TGTGCCAGCAGTAAGACAGGGGGAGTTGAGACCCAGTACTTC.